This T cell receptor (beta chain) was obtained from a study of shared clonotypes between healthy human individuals. Study background: Per donor, CD8 memory used one plate, CD8 naive used two, CD4 memory used three and CD4 naive used three.

TCRdb's copy holds only in-frame clones and misses some; the assay was immunoSEQ multiplex PCR. The table shows about 730,000 clones, with 55% to 80% occurring only once. The receptor was derived from a woman in her 30s in good health. Sequencing was done on a sample of memory CD4+ T cells sorted from blood. Indicated subset: CD45RA-negative fraction.

In DNA, the CDR3 is TGTGCCAGCAGCATCTCTAGCGGGAGGGGAAATGAGCAGTTCTTC. This gives the protein CASSISSGRGNEQFF. V and J are TRBV9 and TRBJ2-1, with 12 bases fitting TRBD2. The CDR3 covers 15 residues. V lost 4 bases, J lost 7 bases, and 6 bases stayed unmatched. Germline assignment: CDR1 SGDLS and CDR2 YYNGEE.